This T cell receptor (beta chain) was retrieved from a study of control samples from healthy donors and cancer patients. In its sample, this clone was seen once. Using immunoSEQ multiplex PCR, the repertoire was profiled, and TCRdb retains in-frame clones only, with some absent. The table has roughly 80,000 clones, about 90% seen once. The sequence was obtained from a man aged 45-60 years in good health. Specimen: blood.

The CDR3 DNA follows: TGCAGCTTAATGCGGGGGGCCGGAAGAAGAGAGCAGTTCTTC. Its protein is CSLMRGAGRREQFF. The V call is TRBV29-1, the J call TRBJ2-1; 8 bases agree with TRBD2. The junction had 16 bases not matched to a gene; V was cut back by 8 bases and J by 10 bases. CDR3 length: 14 residues. CDR1 and CDR2 (germline): SQVTM, ANQGSEA.